Below, one TCR beta chain is given with its context. PCR used 60 Vbeta primers and 13 Jbeta primers. Clones were read by immunoSEQ multiplex PCR, and TCRdb kept only the in-frame ones, dropping some. Of 160,000 or so clones in the sample, 79% are singletons; the top ten hold approximately 2.3%. Trimming at V came to 7 bases and at J to 4 bases, leaving 5 bases not matched to a gene. CDR1 and CDR2 (germline): MDHEN, SYDVKM. The CDR3 sequence is 15 residues long. The sample belongs to a study of cytomegalovirus exposure and HLA in healthy donors. Material: PBMCs. The sequence derives from a man aged 35 to 55 in good health and CMV-seronegative. V gene TRBV28 combines with J gene TRBJ2-1; TRBD2 matches at 12 bases. The CDR3 protein is CASNLAGGPYNEQFF. As DNA, the CDR3 is TGTGCCAGCAATCTAGCGGGAGGGCCTTACAATGAGCAGTTCTTC.